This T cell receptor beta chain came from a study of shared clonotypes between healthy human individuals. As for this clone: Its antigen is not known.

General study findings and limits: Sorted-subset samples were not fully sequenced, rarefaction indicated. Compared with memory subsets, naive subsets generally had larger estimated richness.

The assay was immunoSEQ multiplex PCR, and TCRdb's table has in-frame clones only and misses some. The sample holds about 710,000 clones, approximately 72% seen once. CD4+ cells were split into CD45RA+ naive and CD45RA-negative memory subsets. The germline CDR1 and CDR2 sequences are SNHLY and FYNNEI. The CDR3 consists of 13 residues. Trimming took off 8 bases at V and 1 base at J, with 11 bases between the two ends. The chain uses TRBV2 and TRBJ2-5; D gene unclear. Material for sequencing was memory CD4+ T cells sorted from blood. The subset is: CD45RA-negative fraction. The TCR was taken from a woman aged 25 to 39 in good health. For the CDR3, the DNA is TGTGCCAGCGGGCACCAGGCCCAAGAGACCCAGTACTTC. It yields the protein CASGHQAQETQYF. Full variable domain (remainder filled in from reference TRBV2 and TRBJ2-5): EPEVTQTPSHQVTQMGQEVILRCVPISNHLYFYWYRQILGQKVEFLVSFYNNEISEKSEIFDDQFSVERPDGSNFTLKIRSTKLEDSAMYFCASGHQAQETQYFGPGTRLLVL.